These T cell receptor beta chains were read from a single sample in a study of blood T cell repertoires in COVID-19. Some clones are missing from TCRdb's copy, which holds only in-frame ones; the method was immunoSEQ multiplex PCR. The sample contains some 28,000 clones, 75% to 90% of which appear only once. The material sequenced was peripheral blood. The receptors stem from a man in his 60s with acute or convalescent COVID-19. Both conserved end residues are trimmed from each CDR3.

CDR3aa: ASSLSLPSGGWGDTQY
v_gene: TRBV27
j_gene: TRBJ2-3

CDR3aa: AWSVGPDRYRNQPQH
v_gene: TRBV30
j_gene: TRBJ1-5

CDR3aa: ASSSRSGGGDTEAF
v_gene: TRBV7-3
j_gene: TRBJ1-1

CDR3aa: ASSLRSSGVDEQY
v_gene: TRBV7-2
j_gene: TRBJ2-7

CDR3aa: ASSQAVLGLNEQF
v_gene: TRBV3-1/TRBV3-2
j_gene: TRBJ2-1

CDR3aa: ARRQSNQPQH
v_gene: TRBV21-1
j_gene: TRBJ1-5

CDR3aa: ASSLVGPGHGELF
v_gene: TRBV11-1
j_gene: TRBJ2-2

CDR3aa: ASGIGGVLNEQY
v_gene: TRBV5-1
j_gene: TRBJ2-7

CDR3aa: SVGQSDGYT
v_gene: TRBV29-1
j_gene: TRBJ1-2

CDR3aa: AWRGTSGAGQF
v_gene: TRBV30
j_gene: TRBJ2-1

CDR3aa: ASSIPPFGELF
v_gene: TRBV19
j_gene: TRBJ2-2

CDR3aa: ASSTGGSSEKLF
v_gene: TRBV2
j_gene: TRBJ1-4

CDR3aa: ASSATGWRETQY
v_gene: TRBV7-2
j_gene: TRBJ2-5

CDR3aa: ASSPRSGGWKLF
v_gene: TRBV18
j_gene: TRBJ1-4

CDR3aa: ASSQVRETQY
v_gene: TRBV3-1/TRBV3-2
j_gene: TRBJ2-5

CDR3aa: ASSIGSQVAKNIQY
v_gene: TRBV19
j_gene: TRBJ2-4

CDR3aa: ASSVRETQY
v_gene: TRBV5-6
j_gene: TRBJ2-5

CDR3aa: ASSYGLRGNYGYT
v_gene: TRBV6-5
j_gene: TRBJ1-2

CDR3aa: ASSQVQGTGIDNSPLH
v_gene: TRBV4-2
j_gene: TRBJ1-6

CDR3aa: ASSLGGAGEQF
v_gene: TRBV7-3
j_gene: TRBJ2-1

CDR3aa: ASSLKPRLTGPPIPLH
v_gene: TRBV13
j_gene: TRBJ1-6

CDR3aa: ASSDGTGALRGDEKLF
v_gene: TRBV5-1
j_gene: TRBJ1-4

CDR3aa: ASSPAAVGAPLH
v_gene: TRBV18
j_gene: TRBJ1-6

CDR3aa: ASSIRDSYNSPLH
v_gene: TRBV10-2
j_gene: TRBJ1-6

CDR3aa: ASSLGGGQGWYGYT
v_gene: TRBV7-2
j_gene: TRBJ1-2

CDR3aa: ASSLRGPQPQH
v_gene: TRBV28
j_gene: TRBJ1-5

CDR3aa: ASSLVGSGSYNEQF
v_gene: TRBV5-4
j_gene: TRBJ2-1

CDR3aa: ASSSGENYGYT
v_gene: TRBV5-1
j_gene: TRBJ1-2

CDR3aa: ASSQGRTNTGELF
v_gene: TRBV4-2
j_gene: TRBJ2-2

CDR3aa: ASSPRESDTQY
v_gene: TRBV27
j_gene: TRBJ2-3

CDR3aa: ASSAGLTEAF
v_gene: TRBV7-8
j_gene: TRBJ1-1

CDR3aa: ASSLPTGQAEETQY
v_gene: TRBV7-9
j_gene: TRBJ2-5

CDR3aa: ASSLSYEQY
v_gene: TRBV7-9
j_gene: TRBJ2-7